This T cell receptor beta chain came from a study of blood T cell repertoires in COVID-19. Study-wide background: The United States, Italy and Spain supplied acute and convalescent COVID-19 samples. The cDNA or gDNA used as material had been derived from T cells, B-cell-depleted T cells, or PBMCs.

V dropped 3 bases and J dropped 3 bases, with 11 bases sitting between them. The V gene's germline CDR1 is SQVTM and CDR2 ANQGSEA. The CDR3 contains 13 residues. In the study's own analysis: The assay estimated nucleated cells by amplifying reference gene primers. This table comes from immunoSEQ multiplex PCR, and its TCRdb copy is limited to in-frame clones, with some not included. For V, J and clone size, that table is used; D and trimming come from the DNA. The repertoire has about 250,000 clones, roughly four fifths of them found once; the top ten carry roughly 4.7%. Sequencing input: peripheral blood. The source of this sequence is a woman between 65 and 79 years old with acute or convalescent COVID-19. The chain uses TRBV29-1 and TRBJ1-1; possible D gene TRBD1, 5 bases. CDR3 loop: CSVESRVDTEAFF. The CDR3, as DNA: TGCAGCGTTGAGTCCAGGGTTGACACTGAAGCTTTCTTT. Supplemented by reference TRBV29-1 and TRBJ1-1, the full variable domain reads SAVISQKPSRDICQRGTSLTIQCQVDSQVTMMFWYRQQPGQSLTLIATANQGSEATYESGFVIDKFPISRPNLTFSTLTVSNMSPEDSSIYLCSVESRVDTEAFFGQGTRLTVV.